This paragraph reports one T cell receptor beta chain. Its cognate antigen is unknown. This CDR3 has 14 amino acids. Germline CDR1 and CDR2: SGHRS and YFSETQ. The data stem from a study of monozygotic twins with inflammatory bowel disease. Amplification used two nested PCRs: around 17 cycles, then 8 to 10 cycles, on TCRalpha/TCRbeta cDNA. From the 5' RACE reads, TCRdb lists one entry per CDR3 protein and no DNA. This listing includes 300,000 to 450,000 distinct CDR3 sequences. Blood (approximately 2.5 ml) was collected from every donor individually. Regarding the study as a whole: The study found lower TCRbeta diversity (inverse Simpson) in IBD patients than in healthy co-twins. Support was lacking for any single strong IBD-associated signal or clonotype.

Sequences were obtained from blood. This TCR derives from a human donor with ulcerative colitis or Crohn's disease, or a healthy co-twin of an affected twin (not recorded which). The rearrangement joins TRBV5-1 to TRBJ2-5; TCRdb indicates TRBD1, and absent DNA this call remains unverified. The CDR3 loop is CASSLGVREETQYF.